This is a list of T cell receptor beta chains from one sample in a study of blood T cell repertoires in COVID-19. TCRdb's table, derived via immunoSEQ multiplex PCR, lists solely in-frame clones and lacks some. This sample carries hundreds of thousands of clones, 87% of them seen once, and the ten largest clones take approximately 2%. The specimen sequenced was peripheral blood. The receptors shown here come from a young man with active or convalescent COVID-19. The CDR3 runs from the conserved cysteine through the conserved F or W. The D gene is left open where the match is weak. Expanded clones get a size class; other rows say once, few or many, or leave the size out.

size	D	V	J	length	CDR3	DNA
-	-	TRBV15	TRBJ2-5	16	CATSISGWQVGETQYF	TGTGCCACCAGCATTTCAGGTTGGCAGGTCGGCGAGACCCAGTACTTC
-	TRBD1	TRBV6-2/TRBV6-3	TRBJ2-7	15	CASSFPGQGGLEQYF	TGTGCCAGCAGTTTTCCGGGACAGGGGGGTCTCGAGCAGTACTTC
-	-	TRBV5-6	TRBJ1-6	14	CASSRGSLGSPLHF	TGTGCCAGCAGCCGGGGGAGCTTAGGATCACCCCTCCACTTT
-	-	TRBV7-8	TRBJ2-1	15	CASSLTLRGFNEQFF	TGTGCCAGCAGCTTAACTCTCAGGGGATTCAATGAGCAGTTCTTC
-	TRBD1	TRBV15	TRBJ2-7	16	CATSRDSGTGVNEQYF	TGTGCCACCAGCAGAGACTCCGGGACAGGGGTCAACGAGCAGTACTTC
-	-	TRBV5-4	TRBJ1-4	17	CASSLTGMGAFNEKLFF	TGTGCCAGCAGCTTGACCGGGATGGGAGCTTTTAATGAAAAACTGTTTTTT
-	-	TRBV11-2	TRBJ2-7	14	CASSLRSTAYEQYF	TGTGCCAGCAGCTTAAGGTCGACAGCCTACGAGCAGTACTTC
-	-	TRBV7-8	TRBJ2-5	14	CASSLGKLQETQYF	TGTGCCAGCAGCTTAGGCAAGCTACAAGAGACCCAGTACTTC
-	-	TRBV5-5	TRBJ2-2	15	CASSTRDTNTGELFF	TGTGCCAGCAGCACCCGGGACACTAACACCGGGGAGCTGTTTTTT
-	TRBD2	TRBV5-6	TRBJ2-7	12	CASSIRLAEQYF	TGTGCCAGCAGCATCAGACTAGCAGAGCAGTACTTC
-	-	TRBV11-2	TRBJ2-7	12	CASSLWGDEQYF	TGTGCCAGCAGCTTGTGGGGCGACGAGCAGTACTTC
-	-	TRBV18	TRBJ1-2	14	CASSPSQGSYGYTF	TGTGCCAGCTCACCCTCACAGGGAAGCTATGGCTACACCTTC
few	-	TRBV3-1/TRBV3-2	TRBJ2-1	13	CASSLTSFNEQFF	TGTGCCAGCAGCCTGACTAGTTTCAATGAGCAGTTCTTC
-	-	TRBV20-1	TRBJ1-6	11	CSARDLRTEYF	TGCAGTGCTAGAGATCTCCGGACAGAATACTTT
-	-	TRBV27	TRBJ1-1	17	CASSKSGRGLWNTEAFF	TGTGCCAGCAGCAAGAGTGGAAGAGGCCTCTGGAACACTGAAGCTTTCTTT
-	-	TRBV7-6	TRBJ2-7	15	CASSRPRGYSYEQYF	TGTGCCAGCAGCCGCCCCCGGGGTTACTCCTACGAGCAGTACTTC
-	TRBD2	TRBV5-1	TRBJ2-1	15	CASSILAGGPHEQFF	TGCGCCAGCAGTATACTAGCGGGAGGGCCGCATGAGCAGTTCTTC
-	-	TRBV7-2	TRBJ2-2	16	CASSLAGVAFTGELFF	TGTGCCAGCAGCTTAGCAGGGGTGGCTTTCACCGGGGAGCTGTTTTTT
-	-	TRBV7-2	TRBJ2-1	15	CASSPAYSKDNEQFF	TGTGCCAGCAGCCCCGCGTATTCCAAAGACAATGAGCAGTTCTTC
-	TRBD2	TRBV4-1	TRBJ2-7	16	CASSQDLAGVGYEQYF	TGCGCCAGCAGCCAAGACCTCGCGGGGGTTGGCTACGAGCAGTACTTC
-	TRBD1	TRBV6-2/TRBV6-3	TRBJ1-1	15	CASSKGQGKNTEAFF	TGTGCCAGCAGTAAAGGACAGGGTAAAAACACTGAAGCTTTCTTT
-	TRBD2	TRBV5-5	TRBJ2-1	17	CASSLAVGLAGANEQFF	TGTGCCAGCAGCTTGGCCGTGGGATTAGCGGGAGCCAATGAGCAGTTCTTC
once	-	TRBV5-1	TRBJ1-2	16	CASSLELSGPMYGYTF	TGCGCCAGCAGCTTGGAGCTTTCAGGCCCGATGTATGGCTACACCTTC
once	TRBD2	TRBV2	TRBJ2-3	14	CASSESLAGYTQYF	TGTGCCAGCAGTGAGTCACTAGCGGGATATACGCAGTATTTT
-	-	TRBV18	TRBJ1-5	15	CASSLNAGADQPQHF	TGTGCCAGCTCACTCAACGCAGGGGCAGATCAGCCCCAGCATTTT
-	TRBD2	TRBV7-9	TRBJ2-3	16	CASSRGTSGSLDTQYF	TGTGCCAGCAGCAGAGGGACTAGCGGGAGTTTAGATACGCAGTATTTT
-	-	TRBV5-6	TRBJ1-3	14	CASSAFGSGNTIYF	TGTGCCAGCAGCGCCTTCGGCTCTGGAAACACCATATATTTT
-	TRBD1	TRBV15	TRBJ1-5	18	CATSRPWGTGNSNQPQHF	TGTGCCACCAGCAGACCCTGGGGGACAGGGAATAGCAATCAGCCCCAGCATTTT
-	TRBD1	TRBV2	TRBJ1-1	13	CASGDRMNTEAFF	TGTGCCAGCGGGGACAGAATGAACACTGAAGCTTTCTTT